The 30 T cell receptor beta chains given below trace back to one sample, sequenced in a study of blood T cells in healthy people across ages. A sample-barcoded 5' primer and a J-beta primer mix were used in a second PCR of roughly 6 to 11 cycles. TCRdb re-derived calls from the 5' RACE reads in MiXCR, one entry per CDR3 protein. The data hold approximately 900,000 distinct CDR3 sequences, with just under 30% observed a single time. These data were also filed under a second study, of T cells of mothers and their children.

The sequenced sample consisted of blood. The receptors stem from a woman aged 40 to 50 in good health.

This clonotype was counted a few times. The chain links TRBV28 to TRBJ1-5; 9 nucleotides match TRBD1. J was trimmed by 2 bases and V by 3 bases; bases with no gene match: 17. The V gene's germline CDR1 is MDHEN and CDR2 SYDVKM. CDR3 size: 20 residues. The CDR3 region is CASSFYARGGTGRRNQPQHF. CDR3 bases: TGTGCCAGCAGTTTTTATGCCCGGGGGGGGACAGGGAGGCGCAATCAGCCCCAGCATTTT.

This chain joins TRBV2 and TRBJ1-4; TRBD1 agrees at 11 bases. With 6 bases clipped from V and 2 bases from J, the junction kept 2 bases outside the gene matches. Germline loops: CDR1 SNHLY, CDR2 FYNNEI. CDR3 length: 15 residues. The CDR3 is CASRDRGQTNEKLFF. The CDR3 DNA sequence: TGTGCCAGCAGGGACAGGGGGCAGACTAATGAAAAACTGTTTTTT.

This clonotype appeared a few times. The CDR3: CASSPTGQGTDTQYF. In DNA, the CDR3 is TGTGCCAGCTCACCCACCGGACAGGGCACAGATACGCAGTATTTT. This chain joins TRBV18 and TRBJ2-3, with TRBD1 matching over 7 bases. Trimming cost V 3 bases and J 1 base; bases outside gene matches: 4. CDR3 length equals 15 residues. Germline values: CDR1 KGHSH, CDR2 LQKENI.

Only a few counts were recorded for this clonotype. This CDR3 is CASSLARLAGNEQFF. In DNA, the CDR3 is TGTGCCAGCAGCTTAGCCCGACTAGCGGGGAATGAGCAGTTCTTC. J is TRBJ2-1 and V is TRBV11-2; 11 bases fit TRBD2. V lost 1 base to trimming and J lost 7 bases; unmatched junction nucleotides: 3. Germline V gene sequence: CDR1 SGHAT, CDR2 FQNNGV. The CDR3 is made up of 15 amino acids.

The V and J genes are TRBV13 and TRBJ2-7; D is ambiguous. The CDR3 runs to 15 residues. Germline V gene lookup returns CDR1 PRHDT and CDR2 FYEKMQ (reference sequence). Deletions cut 5 bases from V and 0 bases from J, with 14 bases between. CDR3 loop: CASSATSAPSYEQYF. For the CDR3, the DNA is TGTGCCAGCAGCGCGACTTCTGCCCCCTCCTACGAGCAGTACTTC.

A few counts support this clonotype. The gene calls are TRBV3-1 and TRBJ2-1; D ambiguous. The CDR3 runs 13 residues. V lost 0 bases to trimming and J lost 9 bases, with 9 bases between them. Germline V gives CDR1 LGHDT, CDR2 YNNKEL (reference sequence). The CDR3 nucleotides are TGTGCCAGCAGCCAAGACGGCGGTGGTGAGCAGTTCTTC. Protein: CASSQDGGGEQFF.

There are many counts of this clonotype. J is TRBJ2-3 and V is TRBV29-1; D gene ambiguous. Trimming removed 7 bases from V and 1 base from J, with 6 bases in between. The CDR3 has 11 amino acids. CDR1 SQVTM and CDR2 ANQGSEA come from the germline V gene. The CDR3 reads CSAGRTDTQYF. The CDR3 nucleotides read TGCAGCGCCGGCCGCACAGATACGCAGTATTTT.

V usage is TRBV12-3 or TRBV12-4 and J usage is TRBJ1-4; D call uncertain. CDR3 size: 13 residues. Trimming removed 5 bases from V and 7 bases from J, with 11 bases in between. CDR3 loop: CASSIDMVEKLFF. DNA of the CDR3: TGTGCCAGCAGTATCGACATGGTTGAAAAACTGTTTTTT.

The chain employs TRBV20-1 and TRBJ2-5; a weak D match, TRBD2 (6 bases). The J call may be wrong; the DNA end is better matched by TRBJ2-7. CDR1 DFQATT and CDR2 SNEGSKA come from the germline V gene (reference sequence). The CDR3 sequence is 13 residues long. The DNA for the CDR3 is TGCAGTGCTATCGGGACTCAATACTACGAGCAGTACTTC. It encodes CSAIGTQYYEQYF.

Regarding this clonotype: A junction end diverges from the germline sequence, so it may reflect a read error. V gene TRBV11-2 combines with J gene TRBJ2-2; D might be TRBD1 or TRBD2, each matching 5 bases. CDR3 length: 16 residues. From germline, CDR1 is SGHAT and CDR2 FQNNGV. The CDR3 spells CASSYQGTTNTGEPFF. The DNA for the CDR3 is TGTGCCAGCAGCTACCAAGGGACCACGAACACCGGGGAGCCGTTTTTT.

V usage is TRBV20-1 and J usage is TRBJ1-5, with D uncertain. CDR1 and CDR2 from the germline V gene are DFQATT and SNEGSKA (reference sequence). Trimming removed 6 bases at V and 3 bases at J, with 9 bases between. CDR3 size: 12 residues. The CDR3 loop is CSAYDINQPQHF. The CDR3, as DNA: TGCAGTGCCTACGACATCAATCAGCCCCAGCATTTT.

On this clonotype itself: A read error may be the cause here, since a much bigger clone is one base away. The chain employs TRBV7-2 and TRBJ2-4, with TRBD2 as a possible D gene (7 bases). CDR1 and CDR2 (germline): SGHTA, FQGNSA. The ends were cut back, 5 bases at V and 9 bases at J, with 20 bases in the middle. This CDR3 has 15 residues. CDR3 region: CASSPGVAGGIIQYF. The CDR3 nucleotides read TGTGCCAGCAGCCCAGGGGTAGCGGGCGGAATCATTCAGTACTTC.

J is TRBJ2-1 and V is TRBV19; TRBD1 agrees at 10 bases. The CDR3 runs 15 residues. V was pared by 8 bases and J by 6 bases, with 10 bases of the junction left unmatched. The germline CDR1 and CDR2 sequences are LNHDA and SQIVND (reference sequence). The CDR3 region is CASGPGGTGANEQFF. CDR3 DNA sequence: TGTGCCAGTGGACCCGGTGGGACAGGGGCCAATGAGCAGTTCTTC.

The DNA for the CDR3 is TGTGCCAGCAGACCGACAGGGGGCGAGGAGACCCAGTACTTC. Encoded protein: CASRPTGGEETQYF. J is TRBJ2-5 and V is TRBV12-3 or TRBV12-4; 10 positions agree with TRBD1. V shed 6 bases, J shed 5 bases, and the junction held 6 bases outside the gene matches. The CDR3 runs to 14 residues.

This clonotype was recorded a few times. The chain joins TRBV5-1 to TRBJ1-1, with D possibly TRBD1 on 5 matching bases. Germline CDR1 reads SGHRS; CDR2 reads YFSETQ. The CDR3 is 13 residues long. V was clipped by 4 bases and J by 11 bases, with 18 bases between them. CDR3 in amino acids: CASSPGSVRAAFF. As DNA, the CDR3 is TGCGCCAGCAGCCCCGGGTCAGTCAGGGCGGCTTTCTTT.

This clonotype was detected many times. The chain joins TRBV9 to TRBJ2-3, with no clear D. Deletions cut 3 bases from V and 4 bases from J, with 9 bases between. CDR3 length equals 13 residues. From germline, CDR1 is SGDLS and CDR2 YYNGEE. The DNA for the CDR3 is TGTGCCAGCAGCGCTCTTCAGGCAGATACGCAGTATTTT. The encoded protein is CASSALQADTQYF.

V usage is TRBV7-9 and J usage is TRBJ2-7; 7 positions agree with TRBD1. The trim removed 10 bases at V and 0 bases at J, leaving 12 bases unmatched. Germline V gene lookup returns CDR1 SEHNR and CDR2 FQNEAQ (reference sequence). The CDR3 has 15 residues. In DNA form, the CDR3 reads TGTGCCACCTCAGGGGGTCAGCAAGTCTCCTACGAGCAGTACTTC. Translation: CATSGGQQVSYEQYF.

A note on this clonotype: A much larger clone lies a single base off, so this may be a read error. V usage is TRBV4-3 and J usage is TRBJ2-3, with D possibly being TRBD2 (6 bases). The CDR3 runs to 17 residues. Per the germline V gene, CDR1 is LGHNA and CDR2 is YSLEER. The CDR3 here is CAGSQDPAGSITDTQYF. The CDR3 DNA reads as TGCGCCGGCAGCCAAGATCCCGCGGGGTCTATTACAGATACGCAGTATTTT.

The chain joins TRBV6-2 or TRBV6-3 to TRBJ2-3, with 8 bases fitting TRBD2. Germline CDR1 MNHEY, CDR2 SVGEGT. This CDR3 has 16 amino acids. V was pared by 5 bases and J by 2 bases, with 9 bases of the junction left unmatched. Written as DNA, the CDR3 is TGTGCCAGCAGTCCCTCCCGGGGGGGCCTCACAGATACGCAGTATTTT. This encodes CASSPSRGGLTDTQYF.

This clonotype appeared many times. This rearrangement joins TRBV11-3 to TRBJ2-7, with a possible D match to TRBD2 (5 bases). Trimming took 4 bases from V and 4 from J, leaving 11 bases between them. Germline lookup yields CDR1 SGHNT and CDR2 YENEEA. The CDR3 totals 13 residues. CDR3 nucleotides: TGTGCCAGCAGCTCCGGTTCGGGGTACGAGCAGTACTTC. Amino acids: CASSSGSGYEQYF.

The rearrangement uses TRBV2 and TRBJ2-7; 9 bases are a match to TRBD1. Germline V gives CDR1 SNHLY, CDR2 FYNNEI. The CDR3 runs to 14 residues. V shed 6 bases, J shed 3 bases, and the junction held 6 bases outside the gene matches. In DNA, the CDR3 is TGTGCCAGCAGCGAAAAGGGACAGGGCTACGAGCAGTACTTC. Its translation is CASSEKGQGYEQYF.

As to this clonotype: An end of the junction differs from the germline gene, which may be a read error. The rearrangement uses TRBV14 and TRBJ2-4; D is uncertain. Germline V gene data show CDR1 as SGHDN and CDR2 as FVKESK. The CDR3 extends over 12 amino acids. CDR3 sequence: CASSQDQNIRYF. For the CDR3, the DNA is TGTGCCAGCAGCCAAGATCAAAACATTCGGTACTTC. Full variable domain (missing parts from reference TRBV14 and TRBJ2-4): EAGVTQFPSHSVIEKGQTVTLRCDPISGHDNLYWYRRVMGKEIKFLLHFVKESKQDESGMPNNRFLAERTGGTYSTLKVQPAELEDSGVYFCASSQDQNIRYFGAGTRLSVL.

The rearrangement links TRBV29-1 to TRBJ2-2, with no clear D. The length of the CDR3 is 12 residues. Germline lookup yields CDR1 SQVTM and CDR2 ANQGSEA. Trimming took 7 bases from V and 1 from J, leaving 7 bases between them. CDR3 region: CSARRNTGELFF. The CDR3 nucleotides read TGCAGCGCCAGACGGAACACCGGGGAGCTGTTTTTT.

A word on this clonotype: Since a much larger clone is just one base distant, this may be a read error. The chain uses TRBV20-1 and TRBJ2-7; no reliable D call. The CDR3 covers 14 residues. Trimming removed 0 bases from V and 9 bases from J, with 18 bases in between. Germline V gene lookup returns CDR1 DFQATT and CDR2 SNEGSKA (reference sequence). The CDR3 sequence is CSARDENREVAQYF. CDR3 nucleotide sequence: TGCAGTGCTAGAGATGAGAATCGTGAAGTAGCGCAGTACTTC.

This clonotype was observed a handful of times. This rearrangement joins TRBV12-3 or TRBV12-4 to TRBJ1-5, with D unresolved. The CDR3 contains 12 residues. V lost 1 base and J 6 bases, leaving 4 bases between the germline ends. The CDR3 protein is CASSLEAQPQHF. The CDR3 DNA reads as TGTGCCAGCAGTTTAGAAGCTCAGCCCCAGCATTTT.

This clonotype was picked up many times. V usage is TRBV20-1 and J usage is TRBJ1-5; tentatively, D is TRBD1 (6 bases). The CDR3 length is 14 residues. The V end lost 7 bases, the J end lost 5 bases, and 18 bases lay between the germline ends. Germline V gene data show CDR1 as DFQATT and CDR2 as SNEGSKA (reference sequence). The CDR3 coding sequence is TGCAGTGTTAGGGGGGGGGGCCCTTATCAGCCCCAGCATTTT. Translated, it gives CSVRGGGPYQPQHF.

In this sample, this clonotype turned up a few times. The chain has TRBV5-1 and TRBJ1-1; no definite D call. This CDR3 contains 13 residues. The V end lost 7 bases, the J end lost 3 bases, and 13 bases lay between the germline ends. From germline, CDR1 is SGHRS and CDR2 YFSETQ. The CDR3 DNA sequence: TGCGCCAGCTCCAATGGAGGCCACACTGAAGCTTTCTTT. Translated: CASSNGGHTEAFF.

This clonotype was counted between two and nine times. At one boundary the junction diverges from the germline segment, which might be a read error. This chain joins TRBV29-1 and TRBJ2-7, with D maybe TRBD2 (6 bases). The germline gives CDR1 SQVTM, CDR2 ANQGSEA. The CDR3 length is 14 residues. CDR3 amino acids: CSVEAGRGSYAQYF. The CDR3 nucleotides read TGCAGCGTTGAAGCCGGGCGGGGTTCCTACGCGCAGTACTTC.

This chain's CDR3 is CASSPLAGGPRSYNEQFF. Written as DNA, the CDR3 is TGTGCCAGCAGCCCACTAGCGGGGGGGCCAAGATCCTACAATGAGCAGTTCTTC. This chain joins TRBV25-1 and TRBJ2-1; TRBD2 aligns across 13 bases. Germline V lookup: CDR1 MGHDK, CDR2 SYGVNS. Trimming removed 6 bases from V and 1 base from J; junction bases left unmatched: 9. CDR3 length equals 18 residues.

The chain carries TRBV2 and TRBJ1-2; TRBD1 aligns across 7 bases. V gave up 6 bases and J gave up 4 bases; unmatched junction bases: 11. The germline V gene has CDR1 SNHLY and CDR2 FYNNEI. The CDR3 contains 15 residues. CDR3 amino acids: CASRYTGDSVYGYTF. CDR3 DNA: TGTGCCAGCAGATATACAGGGGATTCAGTCTATGGCTACACCTTC.